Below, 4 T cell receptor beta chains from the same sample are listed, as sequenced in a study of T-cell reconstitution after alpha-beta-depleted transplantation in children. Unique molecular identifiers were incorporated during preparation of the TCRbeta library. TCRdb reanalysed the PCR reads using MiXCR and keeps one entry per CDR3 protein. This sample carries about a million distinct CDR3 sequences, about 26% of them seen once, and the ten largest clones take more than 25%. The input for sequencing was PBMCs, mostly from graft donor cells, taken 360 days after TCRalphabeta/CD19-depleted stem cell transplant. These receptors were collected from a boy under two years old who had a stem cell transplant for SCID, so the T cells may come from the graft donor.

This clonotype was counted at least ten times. As DNA, the CDR3 is TGTGCCAGCAGTTTATCCCAAGGACAGGTCGGTCGGGACATTCAGTACTTC. Encoded protein: CASSLSQGQVGRDIQYF. This sequence joins TRBV27 and TRBJ2-4; TRBD1 aligns across 7 bases. Germline lookup yields CDR1 MNHEY and CDR2 SMNVEV (reference sequence). The CDR3 length is 17 residues. V dropped 0 bases and J dropped 8; count of bases not matched to a gene: 13.

DNA for the CDR3: TGTGCCAGCACCGTGGGGGACAGATTACCCTACGAGCAGTACTTC. Translated, it gives CASTVGDRLPYEQYF. This rearrangement joins TRBV7-9 to TRBJ2-7; 7 nucleotides match TRBD1. There are 15 residues in the CDR3. Germline V gene lookup returns CDR1 SEHNR and CDR2 FQNEAQ (reference sequence). V shed 7 bases and J 2 bases; nucleotides not matched to a gene: 11.

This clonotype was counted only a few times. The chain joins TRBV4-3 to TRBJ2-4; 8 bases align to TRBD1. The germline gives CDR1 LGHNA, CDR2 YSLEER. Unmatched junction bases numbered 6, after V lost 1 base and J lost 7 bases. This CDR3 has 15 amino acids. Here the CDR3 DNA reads TGCGCCAGCAGCCAAGGACAGGGGCGAGGGAACATTCAGTACTTC. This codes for CASSQGQGRGNIQYF.

The CDR3 reads CASSPLVAAGGPIYTDTQYF. The CDR3 DNA is TGCGCCAGCAGCCCCCTGGTTGCAGCGGGGGGCCCGATTTACACAGATACGCAGTATTTT. The chain employs TRBV10-2 and TRBJ2-3; the match to TRBD2 covers 9 bases. The CDR3 is 20 amino acids. From germline, CDR1 is WSHSY and CDR2 SAAADI. Germline trimming cut 6 bases from V and 2 bases from J; bases unmatched to any gene: 21.